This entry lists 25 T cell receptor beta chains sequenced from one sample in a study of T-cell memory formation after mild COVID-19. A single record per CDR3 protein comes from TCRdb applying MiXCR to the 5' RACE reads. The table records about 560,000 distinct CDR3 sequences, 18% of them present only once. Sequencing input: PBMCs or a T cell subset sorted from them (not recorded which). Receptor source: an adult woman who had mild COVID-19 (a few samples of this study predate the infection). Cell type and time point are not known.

CDR3 nucleotides: TGTGCTAGTGGTCAACATAGTGTGGAGCTGTTTTTT. Its translation is CASGQHSVELFF. J is TRBJ2-2 and V is TRBV12-5; D unresolved. Germline V gene sequence: CDR1 LGHNT, CDR2 FRNRAP. The CDR3 covers 12 residues. V was trimmed by 5 bases and J by 10 bases, leaving 11 bases between them.

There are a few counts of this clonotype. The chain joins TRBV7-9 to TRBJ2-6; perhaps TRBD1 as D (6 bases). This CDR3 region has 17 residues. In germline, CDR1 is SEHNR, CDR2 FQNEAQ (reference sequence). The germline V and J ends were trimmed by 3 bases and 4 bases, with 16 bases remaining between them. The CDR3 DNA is TGTGCCAGCAGCTTGAGAGATACAGGGTCCGGGGCCAACGTCCTGACTTTC. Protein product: CASSLRDTGSGANVLTF. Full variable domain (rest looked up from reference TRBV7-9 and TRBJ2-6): DTGVSQNPRHKITKRGQNVTFRCDPISEHNRLYWYRQTLGQGPEFLTYFQNEAQLEKSRLLSDRFSAERPKGSFSTLEIQRTEQGDSAMYLCASSLRDTGSGANVLTFGAGSRLTVL.

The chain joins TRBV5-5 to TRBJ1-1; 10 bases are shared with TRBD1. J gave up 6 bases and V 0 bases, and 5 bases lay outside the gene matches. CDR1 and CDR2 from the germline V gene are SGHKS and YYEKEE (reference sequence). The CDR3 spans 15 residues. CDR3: CASSLVGQGLAEAFF. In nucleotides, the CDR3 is TGTGCCAGCAGCTTGGTGGGACAGGGGTTGGCTGAAGCTTTCTTT. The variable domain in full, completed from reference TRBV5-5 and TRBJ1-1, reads DAGVTQSPTHLIKTRGQQVTLRCSPISGHKSVSWYQQVLGQGPQFIFQYYEKEERGRGNFPDRFSARQFPNYSSELNVNALLLGDSALYLCASSLVGQGLAEAFFGQGTRLTVV.

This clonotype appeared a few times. CDR3 amino acids: CASSWMETGVGETQYF. CDR3 in DNA: TGTGCCAGCAGCTGGATGGAGACAGGGGTAGGAGAGACCCAGTACTTC. The gene calls are TRBV7-9 and TRBJ2-5; 8 bases align to TRBD1. The V segment lost 4 bases and the J segment 4 bases; nucleotides outside the gene matches: 11. Germline lookup yields CDR1 SEHNR and CDR2 FQNEAQ (reference sequence). This CDR3 has 16 residues.

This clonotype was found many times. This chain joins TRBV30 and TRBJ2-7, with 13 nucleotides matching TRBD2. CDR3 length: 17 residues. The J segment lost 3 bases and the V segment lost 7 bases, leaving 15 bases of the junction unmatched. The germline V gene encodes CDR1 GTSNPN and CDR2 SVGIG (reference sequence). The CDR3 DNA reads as TGTGCCTCGGAGCCGGGACTAGCGGGAAGTACGGGCTACGAGCAGTACTTC. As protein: CASEPGLAGSTGYEQYF.

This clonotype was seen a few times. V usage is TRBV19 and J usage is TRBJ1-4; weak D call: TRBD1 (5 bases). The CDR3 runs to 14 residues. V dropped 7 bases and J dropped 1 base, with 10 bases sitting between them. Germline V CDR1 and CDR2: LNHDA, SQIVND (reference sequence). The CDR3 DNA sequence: TGTGCCAGTAAATTGACAGAAACTAATGAAAAACTGTTTTTT. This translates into CASKLTETNEKLFF.

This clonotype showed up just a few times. The CDR3 reads CASSSVGGLAGIVQYF. The DNA of the CDR3 is TGTGCCAGCAGCTCCGTCGGGGGACTAGCGGGAATAGTTCAGTACTTC. V gene TRBV5-5 combines with J gene TRBJ2-4, with 13 nucleotides matching TRBD2. The length of the CDR3 is 16 residues. V lost 3 bases to trimming and J lost 11 bases; unmatched junction nucleotides: 11. Germline CDR1 reads SGHKS; CDR2 reads YYEKEE (reference sequence).

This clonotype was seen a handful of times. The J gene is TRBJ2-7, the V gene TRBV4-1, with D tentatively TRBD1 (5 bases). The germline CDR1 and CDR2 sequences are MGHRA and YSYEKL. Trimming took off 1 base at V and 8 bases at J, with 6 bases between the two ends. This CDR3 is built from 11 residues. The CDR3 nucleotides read TGCGCCAGCAGCCAAGCAGGGAAGCAGTACTTC. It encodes CASSQAGKQYF.

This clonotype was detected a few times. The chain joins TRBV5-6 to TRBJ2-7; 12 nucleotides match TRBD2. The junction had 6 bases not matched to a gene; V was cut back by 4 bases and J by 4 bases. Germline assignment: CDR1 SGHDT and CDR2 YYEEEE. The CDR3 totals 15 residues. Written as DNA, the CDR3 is TGTGCCAGCAGCGAGAAGGGGACTAGCGGGTACGAGCAGTACTTC. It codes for CASSEKGTSGYEQYF.

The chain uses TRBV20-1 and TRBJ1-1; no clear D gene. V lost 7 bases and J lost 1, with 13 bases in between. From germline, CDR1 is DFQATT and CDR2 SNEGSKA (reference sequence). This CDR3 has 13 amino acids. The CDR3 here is CSVKGVQNTEAFF. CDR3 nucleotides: TGCAGTGTCAAGGGTGTTCAGAACACTGAAGCTTTCTTT.

The CDR3 is CAWSSGRVGGTEAFF. CDR3 DNA: TGTGCCTGGTCAAGTGGGAGGGTCGGAGGGACTGAAGCTTTCTTT. V is TRBV30 and J is TRBJ1-1; no reliable D call. The length of the CDR3 is 15 residues. Germline assignment: CDR1 GTSNPN and CDR2 SVGIG (reference sequence). Trimming stripped 5 bases from V and 5 bases from J, with 21 bases between.

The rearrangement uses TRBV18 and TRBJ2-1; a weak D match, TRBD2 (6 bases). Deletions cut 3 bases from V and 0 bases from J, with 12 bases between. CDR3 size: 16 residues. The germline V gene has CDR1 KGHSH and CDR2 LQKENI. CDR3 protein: CASSPLAGFSYNEQFF. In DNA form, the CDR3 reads TGTGCCAGCTCACCCCTGGCGGGGTTCTCCTACAATGAGCAGTTCTTC.

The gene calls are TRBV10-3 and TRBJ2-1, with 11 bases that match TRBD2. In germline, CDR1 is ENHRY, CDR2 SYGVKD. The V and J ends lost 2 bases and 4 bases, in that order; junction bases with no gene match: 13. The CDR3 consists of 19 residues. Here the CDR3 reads CAISEPLFLAGGVYNEQFF. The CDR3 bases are TGTGCCATCAGTGAGCCTCTCTTTCTAGCGGGAGGCGTGTACAATGAGCAGTTCTTC.

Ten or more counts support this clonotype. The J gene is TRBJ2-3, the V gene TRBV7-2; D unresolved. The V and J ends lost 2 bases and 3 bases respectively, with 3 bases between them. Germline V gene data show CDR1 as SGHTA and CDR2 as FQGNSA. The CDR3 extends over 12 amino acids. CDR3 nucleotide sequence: TGTGCCAGCAGCTTATGGACAGATACGCAGTATTTT. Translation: CASSLWTDTQYF.

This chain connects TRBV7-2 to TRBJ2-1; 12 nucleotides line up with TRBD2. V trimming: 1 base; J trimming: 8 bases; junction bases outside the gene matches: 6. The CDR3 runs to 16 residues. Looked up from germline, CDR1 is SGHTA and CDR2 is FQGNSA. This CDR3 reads CASSLVLAGGPDEQFF. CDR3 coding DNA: TGTGCCAGCAGCTTAGTTCTAGCGGGAGGGCCAGATGAGCAGTTCTTC.

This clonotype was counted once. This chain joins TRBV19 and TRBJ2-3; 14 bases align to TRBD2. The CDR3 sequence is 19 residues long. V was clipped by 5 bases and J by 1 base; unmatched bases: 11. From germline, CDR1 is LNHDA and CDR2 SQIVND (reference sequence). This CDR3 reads CASSPTGGLAGARTDTQYF. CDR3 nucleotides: TGTGCCAGTAGTCCCACCGGGGGACTAGCGGGAGCCCGCACAGATACGCAGTATTTT. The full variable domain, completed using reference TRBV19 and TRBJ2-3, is DGGITQSPKYLFRKEGQNVTLSCEQNLNHDAMYWYRQDPGQGLRLIYYSQIVNDFQKGDIAEGYSVSREKKESFPLTVTSAQKNPTAFYLCASSPTGGLAGARTDTQYFGPGTRLTVL.

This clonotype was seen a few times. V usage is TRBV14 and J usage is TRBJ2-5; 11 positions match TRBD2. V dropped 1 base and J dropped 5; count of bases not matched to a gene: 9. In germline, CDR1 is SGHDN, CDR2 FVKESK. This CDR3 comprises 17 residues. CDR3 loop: CASSQGRTSGSRETQYF. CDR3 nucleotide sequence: TGTGCCAGCAGCCAAGGGAGGACTAGCGGGTCTCGGGAGACCCAGTACTTC.

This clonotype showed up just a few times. The CDR3 sequence is CSARDQGNTIYF. The CDR3, as DNA: TGCAGTGCTAGAGATCAGGGAAACACCATATATTTT. The chain is built from TRBV20-1 and TRBJ1-3; D gene unclear. V shed 0 bases and J shed 4 bases, with 4 bases lying between them. The CDR3 is 12 amino acids. Germline V CDR1 and CDR2: DFQATT, SNEGSKA (reference sequence).

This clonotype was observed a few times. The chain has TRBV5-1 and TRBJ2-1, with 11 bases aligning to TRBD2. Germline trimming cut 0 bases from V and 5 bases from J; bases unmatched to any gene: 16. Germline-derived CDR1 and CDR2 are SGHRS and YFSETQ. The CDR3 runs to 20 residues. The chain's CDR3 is CASSLGQGLAGGRRDNEQFF. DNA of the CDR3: TGCGCCAGCAGCTTGGGCCAAGGCCTAGCGGGAGGTAGGAGGGACAATGAGCAGTTCTTC.

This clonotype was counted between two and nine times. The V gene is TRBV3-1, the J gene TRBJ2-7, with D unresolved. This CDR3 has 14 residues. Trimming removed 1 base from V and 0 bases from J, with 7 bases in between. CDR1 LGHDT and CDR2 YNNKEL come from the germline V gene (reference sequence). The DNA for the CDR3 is TGTGCCAGCAGCCAAGTTGGTTACTCCTACGAGCAGTACTTC. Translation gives CASSQVGYSYEQYF.

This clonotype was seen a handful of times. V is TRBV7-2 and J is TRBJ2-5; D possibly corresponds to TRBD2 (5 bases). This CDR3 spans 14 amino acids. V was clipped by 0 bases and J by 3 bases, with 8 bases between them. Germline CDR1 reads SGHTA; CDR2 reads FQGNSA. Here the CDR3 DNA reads TGTGCCAGCAGCTTAGCGGGAGTAAAAGAGACCCAGTACTTC. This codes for CASSLAGVKETQYF.

CDR3 coding DNA: TGTGCCTGGAGTGGTGGTCGTTCCTACTACAATGAGCAGTTCTTC. Translation gives CAWSGGRSYYNEQFF. The chain has TRBV30 and TRBJ2-1, with unresolved D. This CDR3 is built from 15 residues. V shed 1 base and J shed 3 bases, with 13 bases lying between them. CDR1 and CDR2 (germline): GTSNPN, SVGIG (reference sequence).

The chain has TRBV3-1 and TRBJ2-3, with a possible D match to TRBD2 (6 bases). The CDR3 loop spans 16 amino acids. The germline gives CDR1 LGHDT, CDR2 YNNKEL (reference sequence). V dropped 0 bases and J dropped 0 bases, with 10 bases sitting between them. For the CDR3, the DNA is TGTGCCAGCAGCCAAGACCTGAGCGGGAGCACAGATACGCAGTATTTT. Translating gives CASSQDLSGSTDTQYF.

The CDR3 nucleotides read TGTGCCAGCAATCTTGAGGGGTATCAGCCCCAGCATTTT. It specifies CASNLEGYQPQHF. V gene TRBV6-1 combines with J gene TRBJ1-5; weak D call: TRBD1 (5 bases). V lost 7 bases, J lost 5 bases, and 12 bases lay in between. The CDR3 consists of 13 residues. CDR1 MNHNS and CDR2 SASEGT come from the germline V gene.

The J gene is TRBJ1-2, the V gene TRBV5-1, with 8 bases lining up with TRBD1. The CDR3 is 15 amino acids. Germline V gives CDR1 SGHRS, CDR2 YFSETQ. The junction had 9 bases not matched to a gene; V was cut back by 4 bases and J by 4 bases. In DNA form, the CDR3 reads TGCGCCAGCAGCGACCCCCGGGACAGGCCCTATGGCTACACCTTC. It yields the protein CASSDPRDRPYGYTF.